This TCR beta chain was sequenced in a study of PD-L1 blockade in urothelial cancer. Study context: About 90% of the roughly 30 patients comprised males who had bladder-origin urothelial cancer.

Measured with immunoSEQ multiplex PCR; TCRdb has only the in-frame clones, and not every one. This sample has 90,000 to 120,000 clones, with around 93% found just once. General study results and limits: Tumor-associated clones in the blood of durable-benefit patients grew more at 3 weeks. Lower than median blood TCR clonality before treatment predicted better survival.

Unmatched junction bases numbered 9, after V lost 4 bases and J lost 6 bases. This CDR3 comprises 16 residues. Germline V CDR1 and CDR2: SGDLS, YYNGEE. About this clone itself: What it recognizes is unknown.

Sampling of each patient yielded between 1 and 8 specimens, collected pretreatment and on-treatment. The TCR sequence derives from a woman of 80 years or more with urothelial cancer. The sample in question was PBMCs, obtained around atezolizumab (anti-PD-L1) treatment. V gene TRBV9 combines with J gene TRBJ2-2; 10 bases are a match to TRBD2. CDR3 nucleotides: TGTGCCAGCAGCTCCCAAGCGGGAGGGTCGGCCGGGGAGCTGTTTTTT. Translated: CASSSQAGGSAGELFF.